This T cell receptor (beta chain) was profiled in a study of T-cell reconstitution after alpha-beta-depleted transplantation in children. Comment on this clonotype: What it binds is not known.

Germline loops: CDR1 MGHRA, CDR2 YSYEKL. This CDR3 has 17 amino acids. The junction had 9 bases not matched to a gene; V was cut back by 3 bases and J by 4 bases. General study results and limits: It was newly produced T cells that mostly accounted for T-cell counts and diversity one year after transplant.

Preparing the TCRbeta library involved the use of unique molecular identifiers. TCRdb redid the calling of the PCR reads with MiXCR, one entry per CDR3 protein. The table records around 600,000 distinct CDR3 sequences, under 25% of them present only once. V usage is TRBV4-1 and J usage is TRBJ2-1, with 10 positions matching TRBD2. The origin of this receptor is a boy in the first two years of life who had a stem cell transplant for acute myeloid leukemia, so the T cells may come from the graft donor. Sequenced here: PBMCs, mostly from graft donor cells, sampled 360 days after TCRalphabeta/CD19-depleted stem cell transplant. The CDR3 DNA sequence: TGCGCCAGCAGCCAGACCTTAGCGGGGGGCTCTTACAATGAGCAGTTCTTC. Amino acids: CASSQTLAGGSYNEQFF.